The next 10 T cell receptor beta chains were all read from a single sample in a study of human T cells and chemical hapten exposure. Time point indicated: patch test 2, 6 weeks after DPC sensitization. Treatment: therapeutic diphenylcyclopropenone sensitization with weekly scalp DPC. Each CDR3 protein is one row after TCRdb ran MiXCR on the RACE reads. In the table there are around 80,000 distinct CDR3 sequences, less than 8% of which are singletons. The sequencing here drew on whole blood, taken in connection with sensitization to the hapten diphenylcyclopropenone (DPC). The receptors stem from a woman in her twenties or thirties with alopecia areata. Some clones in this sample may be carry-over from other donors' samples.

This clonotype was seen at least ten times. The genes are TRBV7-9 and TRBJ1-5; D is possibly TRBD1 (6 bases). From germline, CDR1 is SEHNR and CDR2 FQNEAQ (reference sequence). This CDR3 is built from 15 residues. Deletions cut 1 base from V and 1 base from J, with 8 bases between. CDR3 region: CASSLGQASNQPQHF. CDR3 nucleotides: TGTGCCAGCAGCTTAGGACAGGCCAGCAATCAGCCCCAGCATTTT. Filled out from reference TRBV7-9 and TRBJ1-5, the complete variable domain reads DTGVSQNPRHKITKRGQNVTFRCDPISEHNRLYWYRQTLGQGPEFLTYFQNEAQLEKSRLLSDRFSAERPKGSFSTLEIQRTEQGDSAMYLCASSLGQASNQPQHFGDGTRLSIL.

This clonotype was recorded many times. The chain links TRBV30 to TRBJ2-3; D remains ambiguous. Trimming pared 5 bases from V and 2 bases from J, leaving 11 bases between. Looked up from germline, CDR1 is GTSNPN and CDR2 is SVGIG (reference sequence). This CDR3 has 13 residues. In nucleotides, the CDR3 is TGTGCCTGGCTGAACAAAGCCACAGATACGCAGTATTTT. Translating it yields CAWLNKATDTQYF.

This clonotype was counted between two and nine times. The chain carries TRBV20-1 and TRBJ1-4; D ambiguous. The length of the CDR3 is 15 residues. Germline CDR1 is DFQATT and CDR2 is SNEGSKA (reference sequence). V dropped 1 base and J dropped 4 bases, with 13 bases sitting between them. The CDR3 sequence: CSARARSDFNEKLFF. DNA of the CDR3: TGCAGTGCTAGAGCCCGCAGTGACTTTAATGAAAAACTGTTTTTT.

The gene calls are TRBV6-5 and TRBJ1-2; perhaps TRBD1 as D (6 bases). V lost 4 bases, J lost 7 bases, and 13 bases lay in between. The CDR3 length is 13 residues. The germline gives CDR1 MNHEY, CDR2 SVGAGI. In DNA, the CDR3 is TGTGCCAGCAGTTTTCCCGGGGGCCCTGGCTACACCTTC. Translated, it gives CASSFPGGPGYTF.

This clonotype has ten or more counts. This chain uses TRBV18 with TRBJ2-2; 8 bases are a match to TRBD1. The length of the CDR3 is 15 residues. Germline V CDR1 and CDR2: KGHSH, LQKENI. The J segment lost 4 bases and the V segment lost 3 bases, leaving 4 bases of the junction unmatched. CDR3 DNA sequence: TGTGCCAGCTCACCCCGACAGGGGAGCACCGGGGAGCTGTTTTTT. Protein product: CASSPRQGSTGELFF.

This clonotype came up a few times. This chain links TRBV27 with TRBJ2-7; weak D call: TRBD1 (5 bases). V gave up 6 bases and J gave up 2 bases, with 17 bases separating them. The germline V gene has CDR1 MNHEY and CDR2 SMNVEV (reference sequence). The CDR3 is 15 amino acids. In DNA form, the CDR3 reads TGTGCCAGCAGCCGCCGACCGGACAAAACCTACGAGCAGTACTTC. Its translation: CASSRRPDKTYEQYF.

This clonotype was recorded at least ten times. DNA of the CDR3: TGCGCCAGCAGCTTACGTAGCGGGGGGAAACCCTACGAGCAGTACTTC. This gives the protein CASSLRSGGKPYEQYF. V is TRBV5-1 and J is TRBJ2-7; 10 bases map to TRBD2. The CDR3 is made up of 16 amino acids. Per the germline V gene, CDR1 is SGHRS and CDR2 is YFSETQ. V gave up 2 bases and J gave up 2 bases; unmatched junction bases: 7.

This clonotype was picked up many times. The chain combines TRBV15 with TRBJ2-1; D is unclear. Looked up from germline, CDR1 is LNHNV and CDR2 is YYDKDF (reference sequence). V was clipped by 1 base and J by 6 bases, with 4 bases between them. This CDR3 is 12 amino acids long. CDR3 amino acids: CATSRVVNEQFF. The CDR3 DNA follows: TGTGCCACCAGCAGAGTAGTCAATGAGCAGTTCTTC.

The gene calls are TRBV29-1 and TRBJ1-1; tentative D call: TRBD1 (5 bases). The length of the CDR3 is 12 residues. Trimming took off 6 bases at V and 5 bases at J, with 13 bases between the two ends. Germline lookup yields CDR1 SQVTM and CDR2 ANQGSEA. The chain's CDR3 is CSVFGGRTEAFF. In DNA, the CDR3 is TGCAGCGTATTTGGGGGACGGACTGAAGCTTTCTTT.

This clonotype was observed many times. The CDR3 nucleotides are TGTGCCAGCAGCTTAATTACGGAGACCCAGTACTTC. Amino acids: CASSLITETQYF. This chain connects TRBV7-9 to TRBJ2-5; D uncertain. The CDR3 is 12 residues long. Germline V gene lookup returns CDR1 SEHNR and CDR2 FQNEAQ (reference sequence). V was shortened by 2 bases and J by 5 bases, with 6 bases between the two germline ends.